Listed below are T cell receptor beta chains from one sample, sequenced in a study of blood T cell repertoires in COVID-19. The table came from immunoSEQ multiplex PCR; TCRdb's copy has only in-frame clones and leaves some out. The table shows around 100,000 clones, with around nine tenths occurring only once. The material sequenced was peripheral blood. These receptors all stem from a woman at least 80 years old in a cohort sampled during active COVID-19. Both conserved end residues are part of each CDR3. D genes are given only for firm matches. A clone size is listed for some rows: how often the clone was seen (once, few, many), or a class if it is expanded.

TRBD2	few	TRBJ2-1	TRBV19	TGTGCCACCGCCTTCCTAGCGGGGGGTTACAATGAGCAGTTCTTC	CATAFLAGGYNEQFF
-	-	TRBJ2-7	TRBV5-1	TGCGCCAGCAGCTTGGTAGGGGGTCCCTACGAGCAGTACTTC	CASSLVGGPYEQYF
-	-	TRBJ1-1	TRBV19	TGTGCCGTCCAGACACCGCCAGACACTGAAGCTTTCTTT	CAVQTPPDTEAFF
-	-	TRBJ2-7	TRBV28	TGTGCCACCAGAGCGGGTACACCATCCTACGAGCAGTACTTC	CATRAGTPSYEQYF
-	once	TRBJ1-3	TRBV6-5	TGTGCCAGCAGTCCATCTGGAAACACCATATATTTT	CASSPSGNTIYF
TRBD1	few	TRBJ2-2	TRBV7-9	TGTGCCAGCAGCTTAGGACAGGGGGCTGGCACCGGGGAGCTGTTTTTT	CASSLGQGAGTGELFF
TRBD1	-	TRBJ2-3	TRBV11-2	TGTGCCAGCAGCTTTCCGGGACAGGGCGGAGATACGCAGTATTTT	CASSFPGQGGDTQYF
-	-	TRBJ1-3	TRBV7-2	TGTGCCAGCAGCTTAGCAGGGGTTGGAAACACCATATATTTT	CASSLAGVGNTIYF
TRBD2	-	TRBJ2-7	TRBV6-2/TRBV6-3	TGTGCCAGCAGTTTCCCCTCTTATCCGGGACTAGGAGGAGAGCAGTACTTC	CASSFPSYPGLGGEQYF
TRBD1	-	TRBJ2-1	TRBV5-6	TGTGCCAGCAGCTTGGCAGGGGGACAGGCTCTATACAATGAGCAGTTCTTC	CASSLAGGQALYNEQFF
-	-	TRBJ1-1	TRBV5-1	TGCGCCAGCAGTCTAGGGGGTGCCATGAACACTGAAGCTTTCTTT	CASSLGGAMNTEAFF
-	few	TRBJ2-2	TRBV24-1	TGTGCCACCGCTTCCCGAGGTAGGGGGGAGCTGTTTTTT	CATASRGRGELFF
-	-	TRBJ2-1	TRBV19	TGTGCCAGTAGTAAACCTAGCATCAATGAGCAGTTCTTC	CASSKPSINEQFF
TRBD1	few	TRBJ2-7	TRBV5-1	TGCGCCAGCAGCTCACTCCCGGGACAGGGGGCCTACGAGCAGTACTTC	CASSSLPGQGAYEQYF
TRBD2	-	TRBJ2-2	TRBV10-2	TGCGCCAGCAAAAGCGGGAGAAACACCGGGGAGCTGTTTTTT	CASKSGRNTGELFF
TRBD2	-	TRBJ2-1	TRBV10-2	TGCGCCACCCTTCCTACTAGCGGGAGCTCCTACAATGAGCAGTTCTTC	CATLPTSGSSYNEQFF
-	-	TRBJ2-5	TRBV7-6	TGTGCCAGCAGCTCCGGCGGTGCACACCAAGAGACCCAGTACTTC	CASSSGGAHQETQYF
TRBD1	-	TRBJ2-1	TRBV3-1/TRBV3-2	TGTGCCAGCAGGGGACAGGGATCCTACAATGAGCAGTTCTTC	CASRGQGSYNEQFF
TRBD2	-	TRBJ2-1	TRBV5-4	TGTGCCAGCAGCTCACCCCCCCTAGCGGGGGCCTACAATGAGCAGTTCTTC	CASSSPPLAGAYNEQFF
-	-	TRBJ2-7	TRBV24-1	TGTGCCACCAGTGATAGAGGCGGTAAGAGCTCCTACGAGCAGTACTTC	CATSDRGGKSSYEQYF
-	few	TRBJ2-5	TRBV5-4	TGTGCCAGCAGCCCTATAGCTGGGGGCGAGGAGACCCAGTACTTC	CASSPIAGGEETQYF
TRBD2	-	TRBJ2-7	TRBV12-5	TGTGCTAGTGGTTTGGCTGGGACTAGCGGGGGCGTCTCCTACGAGCAGTACTTC	CASGLAGTSGGVSYEQYF
TRBD2	-	TRBJ2-3	TRBV6-6	TGTGCCAGCAAGCGGGAGGGTACGGCAGATACGCAGTATTTT	CASKREGTADTQYF
TRBD2	-	TRBJ2-1	TRBV5-1	TGCGCCAGCAGCTTGGGGCCCTCTAGCGGCCACAATGAGCAGTTCTTC	CASSLGPSSGHNEQFF
TRBD1	-	TRBJ1-1	TRBV28	TGTGCCAGCAGGCTACAGGGGCCGAACACTGAAGCTTTCTTT	CASRLQGPNTEAFF
-	-	TRBJ1-5	TRBV21-1	TGTGCCAGCAGCCCGACAGGCGGGCAGCCCCAGCATTTT	CASSPTGGQPQHF
TRBD2	-	TRBJ2-3	TRBV9	TGTGCCAGCAGCGTAGACCCTAGCGGGAGGGCAGATACGCAGTATTTT	CASSVDPSGRADTQYF
TRBD1	-	TRBJ1-5	TRBV9	TGTGCCAGCAGCACGGGACAGGGGGGCGGACAGCCCCAGCATTTT	CASSTGQGGGQPQHF
TRBD2	-	TRBJ2-1	TRBV5-1	TGCGCCAGCAGCTTGGGACTAGCGGGGGGGTCCGAGCAGTTCTTC	CASSLGLAGGSEQFF
-	-	TRBJ1-2	TRBV30	TGTGCCTGGAGTGTACTCTCTGTCTATGGCTACACCTTC	CAWSVLSVYGYTF
TRBD1	-	TRBJ2-4	TRBV27	TGTGCCAGCAGTTTACAGGGGGCGAACATTCAGTACTTC	CASSLQGANIQYF
-	-	TRBJ2-7	TRBV12-3/TRBV12-4	TGTGCCAGCAGTTTAGCTGGGCCGGGGGAGCAGTACTTC	CASSLAGPGEQYF
-	-	TRBJ2-3	TRBV7-9	TGTGCCAGCAGCTTAGCGGCGAGAGAGGGCACAGATACGCAGTATTTT	CASSLAAREGTDTQYF
-	few	TRBJ1-5	TRBV27	TGTGCCAGCAGTCCACAGGAGAATCAGCCCCAGCATTTT	CASSPQENQPQHF